This TCR beta chain was found in a study of tumor-infiltrating lymphocytes in primary liver carcinoma. General study points: Pairs comparing tumor with adjacent tissue or blood overlapped less than pairs drawn from tumor regions.

Alongside blood RNA obtained from unsorted whole blood, germline DNA was also extracted. In the case of this clonotype: Its antigen is still unknown.

Reverse transcription of about 0.5 ug total RNA with a constant-region primer produced TCR beta cDNA. TCR beta libraries came from three nested multiplex PCR rounds using slightly modified ARM-PCR. TRBV1-TRBV30 forward and Cbeta reverse primers drove the first two roughly 10-cycle rounds. Using its own MiXCR run on the multiplex PCR reads, TCRdb lists one record per CDR3 protein. The table has approximately 320,000 distinct CDR3 sequences, more than 55% seen once. V lost 0 bases, J lost 6 bases, and 5 bases lay in between. The germline CDR1 and CDR2 sequences are KGHSH and LQKENI. The CDR3 covers 12 residues.

The sequence came from a woman aged 25 to 39 with primary liver carcinoma and hepatitis B virus infection. The sequencing input was peripheral blood. The V gene is TRBV18, the J gene TRBJ1-2; D remains unclear. DNA of the CDR3: TGTGCCAGCTCACCACCCGCCAATGGCTACACCTTC. This encodes CASSPPANGYTF.